Listed below are T cell receptor beta chains from one sample, sequenced in a study of somatic mutations in cytotoxic T cells in rheumatoid arthritis. Data came from immunoSEQ multiplex PCR; TCRdb stores just in-frame clones and leaves some out. The sample consists of around 20,000 clones, roughly 77% of them appearing once. The sequencing input was CD8+ T cells sorted from blood. Receptors were obtained from an adult with rheumatoid arthritis. CDR3s include the opening cysteine and the closing phenylalanine or tryptophan. The D gene is left open where the match is weak. Expanded clones are given a class, and other clones once, few, many or no size at all.

V gene	J gene	D gene	clone size	CDR3 DNA	CDR3 protein
TRBV4-1	TRBJ2-1	NA	NA	TGCGCCAGCAGCCAAGATTTGACGGGAGCGGAAATATCTTACAATGAGCAGTTCTTC	CASSQDLTGAEISYNEQFF
TRBV23-1	TRBJ1-2	NA	NA	TGCGCCAGCAGTCTTGGGACAAATAACAACTATGGCTACACCTTC	CASSLGTNNNYGYTF
TRBV7-6	TRBJ2-1	TRBD2	NA	TGTACCAGCAGCTTAGGTGCGAGACTAGCGGGAGCTTATGAGCAGTTCTTC	CTSSLGARLAGAYEQFF
TRBV4-1	TRBJ2-5	TRBD2	NA	TGCGCCAGCAGCCCGGCGGGCGCGGGAGCACACCAAGAGACCCAGTACTTC	CASSPAGAGAHQETQYF
TRBV29-1	TRBJ2-5	NA	NA	TGCAGCGTATGGGTTAAAGAGACCCAGTACTTC	CSVWVKETQYF
TRBV19	TRBJ2-7	NA	once	TGTGCCAGTAGTATAGGTAGGTGGAGCTCCTACGAGCAGTACTTC	CASSIGRWSSYEQYF
TRBV29-1	TRBJ1-1	TRBD1	NA	TGCAGCGCTTCCTCTACAGGGGAATCCGAGATAAACACTGAAGCTTTCTTT	CSASSTGESEINTEAFF
TRBV6-6	TRBJ2-1	TRBD1	NA	TGTGCCATCTTTCAACCGGGACAGGGAAGAGGCGAGCAGTTCTTC	CAIFQPGQGRGEQFF
TRBV2	TRBJ2-3	NA	NA	TGTGCCAGCAGAGGACGCCCAGATACGCAGTATTTT	CASRGRPDTQYF
TRBV27	TRBJ1-1	NA	NA	TGTGCCAGCATGCTCCCGGGGGTGAACACTGAAGCTTTCTTT	CASMLPGVNTEAFF
TRBV9	TRBJ2-7	TRBD2	NA	TGTGCCAGCAGCCCTGGGACTAGCGGGGGGTACGAGCAGTACTTC	CASSPGTSGGYEQYF
TRBV9	TRBJ2-7	NA	NA	TGTGCCAGCAGCGGGGGGGGGCAGGACCGCGAGCAGTACTTC	CASSGGGQDREQYF
TRBV28	TRBJ2-7	TRBD1	NA	TGTGCCAGCAGTATCACTCAGACAGGGACCTACGAGCAGTACTTC	CASSITQTGTYEQYF
TRBV7-9	TRBJ2-7	TRBD1	NA	TGTGCCAGCAGCTATCCGGGACAGGGGGCTTACGAGCAGTACTTC	CASSYPGQGAYEQYF
TRBV11-2	TRBJ2-7	TRBD2	once	TGTGCCAGCACCTTGGTCGGCGGGGGATTCTACGAGCAGTACTTC	CASTLVGGGFYEQYF
TRBV5-8	TRBJ1-2	NA	NA	TGTGCCAGCGAGTTCGACTATGGCTACACCTTC	CASEFDYGYTF
TRBV28	TRBJ1-2	TRBD1	NA	TGTGCCAGGCTGCCAGGGGGCAATCATGGCTACACCTTC	CARLPGGNHGYTF
TRBV5-1	TRBJ2-7	NA	NA	TGCGCCAGCAGCTTGGGTGCTCGCTTTGACGAGCAGTACTTC	CASSLGARFDEQYF
TRBV2	TRBJ2-3	NA	NA	TGTGCCAGCATGCGACAGGGCACAGATACGCAGTATTTT	CASMRQGTDTQYF
TRBV27	TRBJ2-7	TRBD2	NA	TGTGCCAGCAGTCAGGGACTAGCGGGAGTCTACGAGCAGTACTTC	CASSQGLAGVYEQYF
TRBV4-3	TRBJ2-3	NA	NA	TGCGCCAGCAGCTACGGGAATACGCAGTATTTT	CASSYGNTQYF
TRBV27	TRBJ2-1	NA	NA	TGTGCCAGCAGTTTAACCAGGAGCTATGAGCAGTTCTTC	CASSLTRSYEQFF
TRBV9	TRBJ2-7	TRBD2	NA	TGTGCCAGCAGCTCACCACCTGGGGCGGGAGGGACCTACTACGAGCAGTACTTC	CASSSPPGAGGTYYEQYF
TRBV10-2	TRBJ2-5	NA	few	TGCGCCAGCAGTTGGCGGAGGGGCTTCCAAGAGACCCAGTACTTC	CASSWRRGFQETQYF
TRBV19	TRBJ2-3	NA	NA	TGTGCCAGTGGACCGACCGATTCCTGGGCAGATACGCAGTATTTT	CASGPTDSWADTQYF
TRBV5-6	TRBJ2-7	NA	NA	TGTGCCAGCAGCCCCCCGTCGGGGACCGAGCAGTACTTC	CASSPPSGTEQYF
TRBV5-4	TRBJ2-1	NA	NA	TGTGCCAGCAGCTTGGTCGGGTACAATGAGCAGTTCTTC	CASSLVGYNEQFF
TRBV5-5	TRBJ2-5	TRBD1	few	TGTGCCAGCGTTGTTTTTGGGACAGGGGGTTGGGGCCAGTACTTC	CASVVFGTGGWGQYF
TRBV19	TRBJ2-3	TRBD2	NA	TGTGCCAGTAGTACCCAACCGGGACTATTCACAGATACGCAGTATTTT	CASSTQPGLFTDTQYF
TRBV6-5	TRBJ1-2	TRBD1	NA	TGTGCCAGCAGTTACTCGACAGGGACGATCTATGGCTACACCTTC	CASSYSTGTIYGYTF
TRBV6-4	TRBJ1-6	NA	NA	TGTGCCAGCAGTGACTCGAGGGGGGGACCCCTCCACTTT	CASSDSRGGPLHF
TRBV4-2	TRBJ2-7	NA	few	TGTGCCAGCAGCCGGGCCGGCCAGTACGAGCAGTACTTC	CASSRAGQYEQYF
TRBV21-1	TRBJ2-7	NA	NA	TGTGCCAGCAGCAAAGTTCCCCTTGACTACGAGCAGTACTTC	CASSKVPLDYEQYF
TRBV27	TRBJ2-3	TRBD1	NA	TGTGCCAGCATGACAGGGGGGGATACGCAGTATTTT	CASMTGGDTQYF
TRBV7-8	TRBJ1-2	NA	NA	TGTGCCAGCAGCGGAGGGTTGGGCTACACCTTC	CASSGGLGYTF
TRBV5-1	TRBJ1-4	NA	NA	TGCGCCAGCAGCTTGGACCAGAGGAAACTGTTTTTT	CASSLDQRKLFF
TRBV19	TRBJ1-1	TRBD1	NA	TGTGCCAGTAGTATACAGGGGGTGACCGACACTGAAGCTTTCTTT	CASSIQGVTDTEAFF
TRBV27	TRBJ1-2	TRBD1	few	TGTGCCAGCAGTACAATCTCAGGGGGCAACTATGGCTACACCTTC	CASSTISGGNYGYTF
TRBV29-1	TRBJ2-1	NA	NA	TGCAGCGTCCCCCACCGGCGCGGAGCTCAGTTCTTC	CSVPHRRGAQFF
TRBV19	TRBJ2-1	NA	NA	TGTGCCAGTAGTATAGCGGGAGACAATGAGCAGTTCTTC	CASSIAGDNEQFF
TRBV6-1	TRBJ2-1	NA	NA	TGTGCCACGACGAGACTAGGAGGGAATGAGCAGTTCTTC	CATTRLGGNEQFF
TRBV7-9	TRBJ1-2	NA	NA	TGTGCCAGCAGCGCCGGGCGGGGGGGGTCTAACTATGGCTACACCTTC	CASSAGRGGSNYGYTF
TRBV27	TRBJ1-2	TRBD1	NA	TGTGCCAGCAGTTCCGAACCCCCGGACAGGCACGGCTACACCTTC	CASSSEPPDRHGYTF
TRBV6-5	TRBJ2-3	NA	NA	TGTGCCAGCAGCCTAGGAGGGATTCTAGCAGATACGCAGTATTTT	CASSLGGILADTQYF